Ten or more counts support the clone carrying this TCR beta chain. Antigen unknown. This CDR3 contains 17 residues. Germline assignment: CDR1 PRHDT and CDR2 FYEKMQ (reference sequence). V trimming: 3 bases; J trimming: 5 bases; junction bases outside the gene matches: 12. These data belong to a study of Graves' ophthalmopathy and Graves' hyperthyroidism. General observations from the study: A roughly 84% specificity and around 89% sensitivity were achieved by a 13-signature model that separated ophthalmopathy from stable hyperthyroidism.

RNA transcripts served as template for amplifying TCR beta CDR3 sequences. Second-round multiplex PCR followed a first-round RT-PCR using HTBI primers. TCRdb processed the multiplex PCR reads anew with MiXCR; each CDR3 protein has one entry. The table shows roughly 600,000 distinct CDR3 sequences, with approximately 35% occurring only once. Sequences were obtained from peripheral blood or thyroid tissue (not recorded which). This TCR came from an adult man with Graves' hyperthyroidism. V is TRBV13 and J is TRBJ2-5; 10 bases agree with TRBD2. The DNA for the CDR3 is TGTGCCAGCAGCTTTCATGGGACTAGCGTGGAGGGGGAGACCCAGTACTTC. Translated, it gives CASSFHGTSVEGETQYF.